Listed below are T cell receptor beta chains from one sample, sequenced in a study of blood T cell repertoires in COVID-19. Clones were sequenced by immunoSEQ multiplex PCR, and TCRdb holds only the in-frame ones, with some missing. The sample consists of about 520,000 clones, 70% to 90% of them appearing once. Sequencing was done on a sample of peripheral blood. Receptors originate from a human donor in a cohort sampled during active COVID-19. Both conserved end residues are part of each CDR3. D genes are given only for firm matches. Where a row states a size, it is once, few, many or the class of an expanded clone; other rows omit it.

>once|TRBJ1-4|NA|TRBV29-1
TGCAGCGTTGGGAGGGGAACTAATGAAAAACTGTTTTTT
CSVGRGTNEKLFF
>NA|TRBJ2-3|NA|TRBV6-5
TGTGCCAGCAGGGCGAGGCTTACTAGCACAGATACGCAGTATTTT
CASRARLTSTDTQYF
>NA|TRBJ2-1|TRBD1|TRBV7-2
TGTGCCAGCAGCTTAGAGGGACAGGACTACAATGAGCAGTTCTTC
CASSLEGQDYNEQFF
>NA|TRBJ2-5|TRBD2|TRBV2
TGTGCCAGCAGTGCCTTTTTAGCGGGTCACCAAGAGACCCAGTACTTC
CASSAFLAGHQETQYF
>NA|TRBJ2-7|NA|TRBV3-1/TRBV3-2
TGTGCCAGCAGCCAGATTGCTACCTACGAGCAGTACTTC
CASSQIATYEQYF
>NA|TRBJ1-1|TRBD1|TRBV6-6
TGTGCCAGCAGGCCTAGACAGGGTATGAACACTGAAGCTTTCTTT
CASRPRQGMNTEAFF
>NA|TRBJ1-1|NA|TRBV18
TGTGCCAGCTCACCCTTGGGCCCCGACAGGACTGGGACTGAAGCTTTCTTT
CASSPLGPDRTGTEAFF
>NA|TRBJ2-1|TRBD2|TRBV11-2
TGTGCCAGCAGCTTAATCAGCGGGGGCAATGAGCAGTTCTTC
CASSLISGGNEQFF
>NA|TRBJ1-6|NA|TRBV13
TGTGCCAGCAGCTTAGACAGGGCAAAGAGCTCCTATAATTCACCCCTCCACTTT
CASSLDRAKSSYNSPLHF
>NA|TRBJ2-3|TRBD2|TRBV6-5
TGTGCCAGCAGTCCTCGGACTAGCGGAACAGATACGCAGTATTTT
CASSPRTSGTDTQYF
>NA|TRBJ2-6|NA|TRBV19
TGTGCCAGTAGTCACTCTGGGGCCAACGTCCTGACTTTC
CASSHSGANVLTF
>few|TRBJ1-2|TRBD1|TRBV7-9
TGTGCCGGTGAGGGACAGGGTGCTAGCTACACCTTC
CAGEGQGASYTF
>few|TRBJ1-1|NA|TRBV7-2
TGTGCCAGCAGACCAGTATGGACAGCGAACACTGAAGCTTTCTTT
CASRPVWTANTEAFF
>NA|TRBJ1-4|NA|TRBV7-9
TGTGCCAGCAGCCTGACAGGACCGGCAACTAATGAAAAACTGTTTTTT
CASSLTGPATNEKLFF
>NA|TRBJ2-7|TRBD2|TRBV28
TGTGCCAGCAGTTTGACGGGGACTAGCGGGAATAGCGAGCAGTACTTC
CASSLTGTSGNSEQYF
>NA|TRBJ2-3|NA|TRBV4-2
TGTGCCAGCAGCCAAGTTCCATTTGGCGGTCCCACAGATACGCAGTATTTT
CASSQVPFGGPTDTQYF
>NA|TRBJ2-7|TRBD1|TRBV28
TGTGCCAGCACCAAGGGACAGGGGATCTACGAGCAGTACTTC
CASTKGQGIYEQYF
>NA|TRBJ2-1|TRBD2|TRBV19
TGTGCCAGTAAAGTCTCTAGCGGGGGATACAATGAGCAGTTCTTC
CASKVSSGGYNEQFF
>NA|TRBJ1-1|TRBD1|TRBV7-9
TGTGCCAGCAGCTTAGGGGACAGGGGGCGAAACACTGAAGCTTTCTTT
CASSLGDRGRNTEAFF
>NA|TRBJ2-6|NA|TRBV7-2
TGTGCCAGCAGAGCAGGGATAAGGAGGGCTGGGGCCAACGTCCTGACTTTC
CASRAGIRRAGANVLTF
>NA|TRBJ2-3|NA|TRBV7-2
TGTGCCAAGTTAGGCGGGTCCCCAGATACGCAGTATTTT
CAKLGGSPDTQYF
>NA|TRBJ2-5|TRBD2|TRBV7-9
TGTGCCAGCAGCTTAGACGGCGGGAGAATAGAGACCCAGTACTTC
CASSLDGGRIETQYF
>few|TRBJ2-5|TRBD2|TRBV5-1
TGCGCCAGCAGCTTCCGGACTAGCGGGTCGAACCCCTACTTC
CASSFRTSGSNPYF
>NA|TRBJ1-5|NA|TRBV6-1
TGTGCCAGCAGTGAGAGACAGCCCAATCAGCCCCAGCATTTT
CASSERQPNQPQHF
>NA|TRBJ2-3|NA|TRBV2
TGTGCCAGCAGTGACAATATTAACATACTATCCGGTGTGACAGATACGCAGTATTTT
CASSDNINILSGVTDTQYF
>once|TRBJ1-1|TRBD1|TRBV19
TGTGCCAGTAGTAACGTACAGGGGGTCACTGAAGCTTTCTTT
CASSNVQGVTEAFF
>NA|TRBJ2-1|NA|TRBV24-1
TGTGCCACCAGTGGTTCTTGGCGGGGTGGAAGCAATGAGCAGTTCTTC
CATSGSWRGGSNEQFF
>once|TRBJ2-7|NA|TRBV6-5
TGTGCCAGCAGCACCGACAGGCCGGACTACGAGCAGTACTTC
CASSTDRPDYEQYF
>NA|TRBJ1-2|TRBD1|TRBV9
TGTGCCAGCAGCGTAGCTAGTCTACCGGGACAGGGGGCGGATGGCTACACCTTC
CASSVASLPGQGADGYTF
>NA|TRBJ1-2|NA|TRBV10-3
TGTGCCATCAGCGAAGCGATAGGCTACACCTTC
CAISEAIGYTF
>NA|TRBJ2-7|NA|TRBV15
TGTGCCACCAGCGGTATAACTAGCCAGTCCGAGCAGTACTTC
CATSGITSQSEQYF
>NA|TRBJ2-7|TRBD2|TRBV6-5
TGTGCCAGCAGTAACCCTAGCGGGACGACTTACGAGCAGTACTTC
CASSNPSGTTYEQYF
>NA|TRBJ1-2|TRBD1|TRBV29-1
TGCAGCGCCGCACAGGGGGCGGGGGGCTATGGCTACACCTTC
CSAAQGAGGYGYTF
>NA|TRBJ2-1|TRBD2|TRBV6-6
TGTGCCAGCAGTTCCAGACTAGCTAGCTCCTACAATGAGCAGTTCTTC
CASSSRLASSYNEQFF
>once|TRBJ2-4|TRBD1|TRBV28
TGTGCCAGCAGTTTTCGGACAGGGGCCAAAAACATTCAGTACTTC
CASSFRTGAKNIQYF
>NA|TRBJ2-3|NA|TRBV2
TGTGCCAGCAGGCCCACGACAGCGGATACGCAGTATTTT
CASRPTTADTQYF
>once|TRBJ1-2|NA|TRBV19
TGTGCCAGTAGTATTGTAATCGACAGCAACTATGGCTACACCTTC
CASSIVIDSNYGYTF
>NA|TRBJ1-2|NA|TRBV1
TGCACCAGTCAACGAGGACAGCTACTCTATGGCTACACCTTC
CTSQRGQLLYGYTF
>NA|TRBJ2-5|TRBD2|TRBV27
TGTGCCAGCAGTCCCCCAGGGCTAGCGGGAGGGAGGGTCCAGTACTTC
CASSPPGLAGGRVQYF
>NA|TRBJ1-1|NA|TRBV18
TGTGCCAGCTCAGCGGACTTTAACACTGAAGCTTTCTTT
CASSADFNTEAFF
>NA|TRBJ2-7|NA|TRBV5-1
TGCGCCAGCAGCTTTACAGGATCCTACGAGCAGTACTTC
CASSFTGSYEQYF
>NA|TRBJ2-4|TRBD2|TRBV9
TGTGCCAGCAGCGAGAGGCGGGAGCTCCTAGCCAAAAACATTCAGTACTTC
CASSERRELLAKNIQYF
>NA|TRBJ2-1|TRBD2|TRBV10-3
TGTGCCATCAGTGCTAGCGGAGTTTACAATGAGCAGTTCTTC
CAISASGVYNEQFF
>NA|TRBJ2-1|NA|TRBV7-2
TGTGCCAGCAGCTACCGACACGAGCAGTTCTTC
CASSYRHEQFF
>NA|TRBJ1-2|NA|TRBV20-1
TGCAGTGCTACAGGGAACTATGGCTACACCTTC
CSATGNYGYTF
>NA|TRBJ1-1|TRBD1|TRBV29-1
TGCAGCGTTGAATCGGGGACAGGGGGAGGTGAAGCTTTCTTT
CSVESGTGGGEAFF
>NA|TRBJ1-2|TRBD1|TRBV5-8
TGTGCCAGCAGCCGTCGGGGACAGGACTATGGCTACACCTTC
CASSRRGQDYGYTF
>NA|TRBJ2-7|NA|TRBV9
TGTGCCAGCAGCGTAGGCGGTTCCTACGAGCAGTACTTC
CASSVGGSYEQYF
>once|TRBJ2-1|NA|TRBV5-4
TGTGCCAGCAGCCCGGGGGGCGGGCTGAGTTCCAATGAGCAGTTCTTC
CASSPGGGLSSNEQFF
>NA|TRBJ2-5|NA|TRBV7-6
TGTGCCAGCAGCTTGTTTCAGCGGGCCCAAGAGACCCAGTACTTC
CASSLFQRAQETQYF
>once|TRBJ2-3|NA|TRBV5-1
TGCGCCAGCAGCTGGGTGGGCAGGGGAGATACGCAGTATTTT
CASSWVGRGDTQYF
>NA|TRBJ2-1|NA|TRBV4-2
TGTGCCAGCAGCCAGGCGACGGGCGGGAAAGGCAATGAGCAGTTCTTC
CASSQATGGKGNEQFF
>NA|TRBJ1-1|NA|TRBV29-1
TGCAGCGTTGGACACAATGGGGCTTTCTTT
CSVGHNGAFF
>NA|TRBJ2-7|TRBD1|TRBV7-7
TGTGCTAGCAGTGCCGGGACAGGGGACGAGCAGTACTTC
CASSAGTGDEQYF
>NA|TRBJ1-1|NA|TRBV18
TGTGCCAGCTCATCGTTAGAGGGAGTTACTGAAGCTTTCTTT
CASSSLEGVTEAFF